This T cell receptor (beta chain) came from a study of T cell responses to AZD1222 COVID-19 vaccine. About the research overall: It was second doses at about 4 or about 12 weeks that were pooled.

This table comes from immunoSEQ multiplex PCR, and its TCRdb copy is limited to in-frame clones, with some not included. This table holds some 110,000 clones, roughly 90% found once. Germline V gives CDR1 KGHSH, CDR2 LQKENI. The CDR3 totals 17 residues. V shed 5 bases and J shed 4 bases, with 23 bases lying between them. The genes are TRBV18 and TRBJ1-1; D is ambiguous. Sequenced here: peripheral blood, sampled on day 0 of AZD1222 vaccination. The TCR was taken from an adult in good health. The CDR3, as DNA: TGTGCCAGCTCAACTCCAGTTCGGCGACATTTTGGCACTGAAGCTTTCTTT. Translation: CASSTPVRRHFGTEAFF.